One and the same sample provided the 10 T cell receptor beta chains below, sequenced in a study of read filtering for tumor transcriptome and immune sequencing. From roughly 0.4 ug of RNA, a library with molecular barcoded alpha/delta and beta/gamma adaptors was made. TCRdb reprocessed the reads via MiXCR and lists one record per CDR3 protein. Among 2,000 to 3,000 distinct CDR3 sequences, approximately 70% were seen once, and the ten largest hold about 27%. The sequenced material came from a population of CD138-negative cells sorted from bone marrow. Receptor source: a donor aged 40 or older with multiple myeloma. This table probably holds off-target reads from a library built for another chain.

V gene TRBV19 combines with J gene TRBJ2-6; D is possibly TRBD2 (6 bases). The germline V and J ends were trimmed by 1 base and 0 bases, with 19 bases remaining between them. CDR1 is LNHDA, CDR2 SQIVND, per germline (reference sequence). This CDR3 is built from 20 residues. The CDR3: CASSIGTAPWGVSGANVLTF. In nucleotides, the CDR3 is TGTGCCAGTAGTATAGGGACGGCCCCCTGGGGGGTCTCTGGGGCCAACGTCCTGACTTTC.

This clonotype has a handful of counts. The V call is TRBV7-8, the J call TRBJ2-5, with 13 bases matching TRBD2. The germline V gene encodes CDR1 SGHVS and CDR2 FQNEAQ. The length of the CDR3 is 19 residues. V shed 0 bases and J 4 bases; nucleotides not matched to a gene: 11. CDR3 region: CASSLAPGLAGVSRETQYF. Here the CDR3 DNA reads TGTGCCAGCAGCTTAGCGCCCGGACTAGCGGGAGTCTCCCGAGAGACCCAGTACTTC.

The chain carries TRBV6-5 and TRBJ1-5; 7 bases agree with TRBD1. Germline CDR1 MNHEY, CDR2 SVGAGI. Trimming removed 5 bases from V and 6 bases from J; junction bases left unmatched: 10. The CDR3 is 15 amino acids. For the CDR3, the DNA is TGTGCCAGCAGTCCTTATCAGGGGGACTCTCAGCCCCAGCATTTT. Amino acid sequence: CASSPYQGDSQPQHF.

The chain is built from TRBV7-9 and TRBJ2-1; TRBD1 or TRBD2 may be the D gene (5 bases each). CDR3 length equals 12 residues. Trimming shortened V by 6 bases and J by 8 bases, and 11 bases separated the two germline ends. CDR1 SEHNR and CDR2 FQNEAQ come from the germline V gene (reference sequence). The CDR3 loop reads CASSKLGDEQFF. The CDR3 coding sequence is TGTGCCAGCAGTAAGCTGGGGGATGAGCAGTTCTTC.

The chain links TRBV5-1 to TRBJ2-5; 8 bases align to TRBD1. Germline V lookup: CDR1 SGHRS, CDR2 YFSETQ. The trim removed 3 bases at V and 2 bases at J, leaving 3 bases unmatched. CDR3 length: 14 amino acids. DNA of the CDR3: TGCGCCAGCAGCTGGCGGACAGGGCAAGAGACCCAGTACTTC. Its protein is CASSWRTGQETQYF.

V gene TRBV6-4 combines with J gene TRBJ2-1, with 12 nucleotides matching TRBD2. With 5 bases clipped from V and 6 bases from J, the junction kept 5 bases outside the gene matches. Germline V gene sequence: CDR1 MRHNA, CDR2 SNTAGT. CDR3 length equals 15 residues. CDR3 nucleotide sequence: TGTGCCAGCAGTCGACTAGCGGGAGAGTCCAATGAGCAGTTCTTC. This codes for CASSRLAGESNEQFF.

The chain is built from TRBV20-1 and TRBJ2-1, with 7 bases identical to TRBD2. After removal of 1 base from V and 8 bases from J, the junction contained 2 bases not matched to a gene. CDR3 length equals 12 residues. Germline V lookup: CDR1 DFQATT, CDR2 SNEGSKA (reference sequence). CDR3 region: CSARGLADEQFF. The CDR3 nucleotides are TGCAGTGCTAGAGGACTAGCCGATGAGCAGTTCTTC.

The rearrangement links TRBV29-1 to TRBJ2-7; D call uncertain. Germline V gene sequence: CDR1 SQVTM, CDR2 ANQGSEA. V was trimmed by 5 bases and J by 2 bases, leaving 10 bases between them. The CDR3 covers 12 residues. The DNA for the CDR3 is TGCAGCGTTCCCCCCTTAGCCTACGAGCAGTACTTC. This encodes CSVPPLAYEQYF.

In its sample, this clonotype was seen a few times. The CDR3 is CASSYPPHRGRYNEQFF. The CDR3 DNA sequence: TGTGCCAGCAGTTACCCCCCCCACAGGGGGCGGTACAATGAGCAGTTCTTC. The chain recombines TRBV7-9 with TRBJ2-1, with 9 bases that match TRBD1. Looked up from germline, CDR1 is SEHNR and CDR2 is FQNEAQ (reference sequence). The CDR3 extends over 17 amino acids. The V segment lost 6 bases and the J segment 4 bases; nucleotides outside the gene matches: 13.

This rearrangement joins TRBV28 to TRBJ2-1; either TRBD1 or TRBD2 may fit D (5 bases each). The CDR3 runs to 17 residues. Germline assignment: CDR1 MDHEN and CDR2 SYDVKM. The V end was cut by 8 bases, the J end by 4 bases, with 24 bases between. This CDR3 reads CASFTRGWQGQYNEQFF. CDR3 bases: TGTGCCAGCTTTACCCGGGGATGGCAGGGCCAGTACAATGAGCAGTTCTTC.